This T cell receptor beta chain was documented in a study of blood T cell repertoires in COVID-19. Study-level background: COVID-19 samples from acute and convalescent phases originated in the United States, Italy and Spain. The analysed material was cDNA or gDNA that came from T cells, B-cell-depleted T cells, or PBMCs.

As originally analysed: Amplification of reference gene primers provided the estimated nucleated cell counts. Measured with immunoSEQ multiplex PCR; TCRdb has only the in-frame clones, and not every one. V and J calls and clone size come straight from that table; D and trimming were deduced from the DNA. The sample records approximately 270,000 clones, about 89% being singletons. Cohort placement rested on clinical history that participants reported themselves. V lost 3 bases and J lost 2, with 7 bases in between. CDR1 and CDR2 (germline): SNHLY, FYNNEI. This CDR3 has 13 residues. Sequencing was carried out using PBMCs or T cells enriched from blood (not recorded which). The chain combines TRBV2 with TRBJ1-2; D remains unclear. The sequence derives from a human donor in a cohort exposed to, infected with or recovered from COVID-19 (not recorded which). The donor label of this sample is uncertain. CDR3: CASSDRRNYGYTF. The DNA for the CDR3 is TGTGCCAGCAGTGACAGGAGGAACTATGGCTACACCTTC.